This T cell receptor (beta chain) was recovered during a study of blood T cell repertoires in COVID-19. Background on the study: COVID-19 samples from acute and convalescent phases originated in the United States, Italy and Spain. PBMCs, B-cell-depleted T cells, or T cells were the source of the cDNA or gDNA that made up the material.

Germline V gives CDR1 MGHRA, CDR2 YSYEKL. The CDR3 has 17 amino acids. V dropped 1 base and J dropped 4; count of bases not matched to a gene: 11. Per the authors' pipeline: It was from reference gene primer amplification that nucleated cell counts were estimated. The method was immunoSEQ multiplex PCR; TCRdb's version includes in-frame clones alone and lacks a portion of them. V and J calls and clone size are copied from that table; D and trimming were computed from the DNA. This sample has 65,000 to 75,000 clones, with 80% to 90% found just once. The receptor comes from a man aged 45 to 65 with active COVID-19. The sample consisted of peripheral blood. The chain employs TRBV4-1 and TRBJ2-7, with 9 positions matching TRBD2. This CDR3 is CASSQVVSAGGPYEQYF. The CDR3 DNA is TGCGCCAGCAGCCAAGTTGTTAGTGCGGGGGGGCCATACGAGCAGTACTTC.